This T cell receptor beta chain is drawn from a study of control samples from healthy donors and cancer patients. V shed 3 bases, J shed 6 bases, and the junction held 7 bases outside the gene matches. From germline, CDR1 is SGDLS and CDR2 YYNGEE. The CDR3 is made up of 15 amino acids. Sequencing used immunoSEQ multiplex PCR; TCRdb keeps in-frame clones, though not all of them. The sample holds approximately 170,000 clones; approximately 92% are singletons and the top ten take 1.2% to 1.5%. This receptor was obtained from a man younger than 45 in good health. Sequenced sample: blood. The chain has TRBV9 and TRBJ2-1; 9 nucleotides align to TRBD1. The CDR3 nucleotides read TGTGCCAGCAGCGCCGGGACAGGGTTTTCCAATGAGCAGTTCTTC. Translation gives CASSAGTGFSNEQFF.